This is a list of T cell receptor beta chains from one sample in a study of T-cell memory formation after mild COVID-19. TCRdb itself ran the 5' RACE reads through MiXCR, one entry per CDR3 protein. The profile shows approximately 560,000 distinct CDR3 sequences, roughly a sixth of them singletons. Material: PBMCs or a T cell subset sorted from them (not recorded which). Receptors were obtained from an adult woman who had mild COVID-19 (a few samples of this study predate the infection). Cell type and time point are not known. Each CDR3 is given with its conserved first and last residue. A D gene is named only where the DNA matches it firmly. Clone size is not always given. Where it is, it says once, few, many or a class for expanded clones.

CDR3 DNA: TGCGCCAGCAGCCAATTCTACATGGACAGAGGGCAGGAGACCCAGTACTTC
CDR3 protein: CASSQFYMDRGQETQYF
V gene: TRBV4-1
D gene: -
clone size: -
J gene: TRBJ2-5

CDR3 DNA: TGCGCCAGCAGCCATGGACAGGGAGGTGAAGCTTTCTTT
CDR3 protein: CASSHGQGGEAFF
V gene: TRBV5-1
D gene: TRBD1
clone size: few
J gene: TRBJ1-1

CDR3 DNA: TGTGCCACCAGTGATTTTGGACTAGCGGGCTACAATGAGCAGTTCTTC
CDR3 protein: CATSDFGLAGYNEQFF
V gene: TRBV24-1
D gene: TRBD2
clone size: few
J gene: TRBJ2-1

CDR3 DNA: TGTGCCAGCAGCCACGCGGGACAGGGGCTTGTGTACGAGCAGTACTTC
CDR3 protein: CASSHAGQGLVYEQYF
V gene: TRBV3-1
D gene: TRBD1
clone size: -
J gene: TRBJ2-7

CDR3 DNA: TGTGCCAGTAGTATATGGGGGGAAGGGTACACTGAAGCTTTCTTT
CDR3 protein: CASSIWGEGYTEAFF
V gene: TRBV19
D gene: -
clone size: -
J gene: TRBJ1-1

CDR3 DNA: TGTGCCAGCTCACTTTGGACAGGGAACACCGGGGAGCTGTTTTTT
CDR3 protein: CASSLWTGNTGELFF
V gene: TRBV18
D gene: TRBD1
clone size: few
J gene: TRBJ2-2

CDR3 DNA: TGTGCCAGCAATCTAGCGGGAGCAATCGAGCAGTACTTC
CDR3 protein: CASNLAGAIEQYF
V gene: TRBV5-4
D gene: TRBD2
clone size: few
J gene: TRBJ2-7

CDR3 DNA: TGTGCCAGCAGTGAGCCTGGGAGACCGAACACTGAAGCTTTCTTT
CDR3 protein: CASSEPGRPNTEAFF
V gene: TRBV25-1
D gene: -
clone size: few
J gene: TRBJ1-1

CDR3 DNA: TGTGCCACCCGGAACGGACAGGGCGACGAGCAGTACTTC
CDR3 protein: CATRNGQGDEQYF
V gene: TRBV24-1
D gene: TRBD1
clone size: few
J gene: TRBJ2-7

CDR3 DNA: TGTGCCATCAGTGAGTCGGGGGGCCCGAACACTGAAGCTTTCTTT
CDR3 protein: CAISESGGPNTEAFF
V gene: TRBV10-3
D gene: -
clone size: -
J gene: TRBJ1-1

CDR3 DNA: TGTGCCAGCAGTTTAGCCACTCCATCGGATACGCAGTATTTT
CDR3 protein: CASSLATPSDTQYF
V gene: TRBV6-5
D gene: -
clone size: -
J gene: TRBJ2-3

CDR3 DNA: TGTGCCACCACGGACAGACAGGGACCCATGAACACTGAAGCTTTCTTT
CDR3 protein: CATTDRQGPMNTEAFF
V gene: TRBV15
D gene: TRBD1
clone size: few
J gene: TRBJ1-1

CDR3 DNA: TGCAGTGCTAGCTCTCCAGTTAACTATGGCTACACCTTC
CDR3 protein: CSASSPVNYGYTF
V gene: TRBV20-1
D gene: -
clone size: -
J gene: TRBJ1-2

CDR3 DNA: TGTGCCAGCAGCCCCGGGACGGTGAACACTGAAGCTTTCTTT
CDR3 protein: CASSPGTVNTEAFF
V gene: TRBV5-1
D gene: -
clone size: many
J gene: TRBJ1-1

CDR3 DNA: TGTGCCAGTACCCCCCTGGGACAGGGGAATTCACCCCTCCACTTT
CDR3 protein: CASTPLGQGNSPLHF
V gene: TRBV19
D gene: TRBD1
clone size: few
J gene: TRBJ1-6

CDR3 DNA: TGTGCCAGCAGTTTAGCTGGGGGCGGGGCAACCCTCCACTTT
CDR3 protein: CASSLAGGGATLHF
V gene: TRBV12-3/TRBV12-4
D gene: -
clone size: few
J gene: TRBJ1-6

CDR3 DNA: TGCGCCAGCAGTCTCTCCCAGGGACAGCCGAGCTCCTACGAGCAGTACTTC
CDR3 protein: CASSLSQGQPSSYEQYF
V gene: TRBV23-1
D gene: TRBD1
clone size: -
J gene: TRBJ2-7

CDR3 DNA: TGTGCCAGCAGCTTAGCTCCTCTCAGGGACTATGGCTACACCTTC
CDR3 protein: CASSLAPLRDYGYTF
V gene: TRBV7-9
D gene: -
clone size: few
J gene: TRBJ1-2

CDR3 DNA: TGTGCCAGTAGTATCCGTCCCGACTACGAGCAGTACTTC
CDR3 protein: CASSIRPDYEQYF
V gene: TRBV19
D gene: -
clone size: once
J gene: TRBJ2-7

CDR3 DNA: TGTGCCAGCTTGGGACAGGGCACAGATACGCAGTATTTT
CDR3 protein: CASLGQGTDTQYF
V gene: TRBV18
D gene: TRBD1
clone size: -
J gene: TRBJ2-3

CDR3 DNA: TGTGCCAGCAGCCCGACAGGGGGTAATGAAAAACTGTTTTTT
CDR3 protein: CASSPTGGNEKLFF
V gene: TRBV5-6
D gene: TRBD1
clone size: few
J gene: TRBJ1-4

CDR3 DNA: TGCGCCAGCAGCTTGGACGCAGGGAACAATGAGCAGTTCTTC
CDR3 protein: CASSLDAGNNEQFF
V gene: TRBV5-1
D gene: -
clone size: -
J gene: TRBJ2-1

CDR3 DNA: TGCGCCAGCAGCCAAGATACGCGCAGGACAGATACGCAGTATTTT
CDR3 protein: CASSQDTRRTDTQYF
V gene: TRBV4-1
D gene: -
clone size: many
J gene: TRBJ2-3

CDR3 DNA: TGTGCCGTTTCACAGGGCTCTAATGAAAAACTGTTTTTT
CDR3 protein: CAVSQGSNEKLFF
V gene: TRBV24-1
D gene: -
clone size: -
J gene: TRBJ1-4

CDR3 DNA: TGTGCCAGCAGCCAACCGCCCCCGGGGTGGTATGGCTACACCTTC
CDR3 protein: CASSQPPPGWYGYTF
V gene: TRBV7-8
D gene: -
clone size: -
J gene: TRBJ1-2

CDR3 DNA: TGTGCCAGCTCACAGGTCACCGGGGAGCTGTTTTTT
CDR3 protein: CASSQVTGELFF
V gene: TRBV18
D gene: -
clone size: many
J gene: TRBJ2-2

CDR3 DNA: TGTGCCAGCAGTGCGACAGGGAAGGACTATGGCTACACCTTC
CDR3 protein: CASSATGKDYGYTF
V gene: TRBV12-3/TRBV12-4
D gene: TRBD1
clone size: -
J gene: TRBJ1-2

CDR3 DNA: TGTGCCACCAGCAGAGGGACGGGGGACTGGTGGGACTTC
CDR3 protein: CATSRGTGDWWDF
V gene: TRBV15
D gene: -
clone size: -
J gene: TRBJ2-5

CDR3 DNA: TGCAGTGCTAGAGTGACAGCGGGTGGGGGAGAGCAGTACTTC
CDR3 protein: CSARVTAGGGEQYF
V gene: TRBV20-1
D gene: -
clone size: many
J gene: TRBJ2-7

CDR3 DNA: TGTGCCAGCAGCTTTGGCTCGACGGAAAACATTCAGTACTTC
CDR3 protein: CASSFGSTENIQYF
V gene: TRBV7-4
D gene: -
clone size: once
J gene: TRBJ2-4

CDR3 DNA: TGTGCCAGTAGTCCCGGGACAACTGCTTTCTTT
CDR3 protein: CASSPGTTAFF
V gene: TRBV19
D gene: -
clone size: -
J gene: TRBJ1-1

CDR3 DNA: TGTGCCAGCAGCTCGGACAGGGGAATCGATGAGCAGTTCTTC
CDR3 protein: CASSSDRGIDEQFF
V gene: TRBV7-3
D gene: TRBD1
clone size: few
J gene: TRBJ2-1

CDR3 DNA: TGTGCCAGCAGCTTAGCGCAGGCAGTTGGGGCCAACGTCCTGACTTTC
CDR3 protein: CASSLAQAVGANVLTF
V gene: TRBV7-2
D gene: -
clone size: -
J gene: TRBJ2-6

CDR3 DNA: TGTGCCAGCAGTGTTATTGGACAGGGGGCGACTGAAGCTTTCTTT
CDR3 protein: CASSVIGQGATEAFF
V gene: TRBV6-1
D gene: TRBD1
clone size: few
J gene: TRBJ1-1

CDR3 DNA: TGTGCCAGCGGCCAGGGTCGAGAGACCCAGTACTTC
CDR3 protein: CASGQGRETQYF
V gene: TRBV6-5
D gene: -
clone size: -
J gene: TRBJ2-5

CDR3 DNA: TGTGCCTGGAGTGCCAGGGGAAGTGGCTACACCTTC
CDR3 protein: CAWSARGSGYTF
V gene: TRBV30
D gene: -
clone size: -
J gene: TRBJ1-2

CDR3 DNA: TGTGCCACCAGCAGCGGACAGCGAAGCAATCAGCCCCAGCATTTT
CDR3 protein: CATSSGQRSNQPQHF
V gene: TRBV15
D gene: -
clone size: -
J gene: TRBJ1-5

CDR3 DNA: TGTGCCAGCAAAGGGGGCCTTAGCTCCTACAATGAGCAGTTCTTC
CDR3 protein: CASKGGLSSYNEQFF
V gene: TRBV27
D gene: TRBD1
clone size: -
J gene: TRBJ2-1

CDR3 DNA: TGCGCCAGCAGCTTGGCCACGGACTACAATGAGCAGTTCTTC
CDR3 protein: CASSLATDYNEQFF
V gene: TRBV5-1
D gene: -
clone size: few
J gene: TRBJ2-1

CDR3 DNA: TGTGCCAGCAGTCTACTAGGTACCCGGGAGCTGTTTTTT
CDR3 protein: CASSLLGTRELFF
V gene: TRBV11-2
D gene: -
clone size: -
J gene: TRBJ2-2

CDR3 DNA: TGTGCCAGCAGAATTACGGCCGGGGATGGCTACACCTTC
CDR3 protein: CASRITAGDGYTF
V gene: TRBV12-3/TRBV12-4
D gene: -
clone size: many
J gene: TRBJ1-2

CDR3 DNA: TGTGCCACCAAATCGGGGTATGGCTACACCTTC
CDR3 protein: CATKSGYGYTF
V gene: TRBV6-5
D gene: -
clone size: -
J gene: TRBJ1-2

CDR3 DNA: TGCAGTGCTAGAGAGGCCTCGCGGCAGGAGACCCAGTACTTC
CDR3 protein: CSAREASRQETQYF
V gene: TRBV20-1
D gene: -
clone size: few
J gene: TRBJ2-5

CDR3 DNA: TGTGCCTGGAGTGTAAGGGTAGGGGGCCACTCCTACGAGCAGTACTTC
CDR3 protein: CAWSVRVGGHSYEQYF
V gene: TRBV30
D gene: TRBD1
clone size: few
J gene: TRBJ2-7

CDR3 DNA: TGCGCCAGCAGCTTGGGACTGAATAGCAATCAGCCCCAGCATTTT
CDR3 protein: CASSLGLNSNQPQHF
V gene: TRBV5-1
D gene: -
clone size: few
J gene: TRBJ1-5

CDR3 DNA: TGTGCCACGGGTCGGGAAGAAGCTTTCTTT
CDR3 protein: CATGREEAFF
V gene: TRBV6-5
D gene: -
clone size: -
J gene: TRBJ1-1

CDR3 DNA: TGTGCCAGCTCAGTGCAGGGGGAGACGTCGGGGGAGCTGTTTTTT
CDR3 protein: CASSVQGETSGELFF
V gene: TRBV18
D gene: TRBD1
clone size: -
J gene: TRBJ2-2

CDR3 DNA: TGTGCCAGCAGCCAAGGGGGGCTCCTTTACGGTGAAGCTTTCTTT
CDR3 protein: CASSQGGLLYGEAFF
V gene: TRBV14
D gene: -
clone size: -
J gene: TRBJ1-1

CDR3 DNA: TGTGCCAGCAGTTCGACAGAGACATCCACCGGGGAGCTGTTTTTT
CDR3 protein: CASSSTETSTGELFF
V gene: TRBV12-3/TRBV12-4
D gene: -
clone size: few
J gene: TRBJ2-2

CDR3 DNA: TGTGCCAGCAGTGAATCCCGACTGTTAGGAGAGACCCAGTACTTC
CDR3 protein: CASSESRLLGETQYF
V gene: TRBV25-1
D gene: -
clone size: -
J gene: TRBJ2-5

CDR3 DNA: TGTGCCAGCAGTTTAGATGGGGGGCGAATTGTCTATGGCTACACCTTC
CDR3 protein: CASSLDGGRIVYGYTF
V gene: TRBV12-3/TRBV12-4
D gene: -
clone size: -
J gene: TRBJ1-2

CDR3 DNA: TGTGCCATCCTTGATGCAACTAATGAAAAACTGTTTTTT
CDR3 protein: CAILDATNEKLFF
V gene: TRBV10-3
D gene: -
clone size: -
J gene: TRBJ1-4

CDR3 DNA: TGTGCCAGCAGCTTAGCAGTTACAGCTGAAGAGACCCAGTACTTC
CDR3 protein: CASSLAVTAEETQYF
V gene: TRBV7-9
D gene: -
clone size: -
J gene: TRBJ2-5

CDR3 DNA: TGCGCCAGCCAAACCAGCAGTTTCGCCTACAATGAGCAGTTCTTC
CDR3 protein: CASQTSSFAYNEQFF
V gene: TRBV5-1
D gene: -
clone size: few
J gene: TRBJ2-1